Included here is one TCR beta chain sequence, with context. The antigen remains unidentified. The source of the sample is a study of beta chain features in type 1 diabetes. In germline, CDR1 is SEHNR, CDR2 FQNEAQ (reference sequence). This CDR3 has 16 residues. With 5 bases clipped from V and 2 bases from J, the junction kept 8 bases outside the gene matches. The whole isolated RNA underwent reverse transcription, so sequencing captured expressed TCRB transcripts. The protocol was immunoSEQ multiplex PCR, while the TCRdb copy is restricted to in-frame clones and leaves out a portion. The table lists 300,000 to 350,000 clones, roughly 15% of them singletons, with 6.7% in the top ten. Notes on the study in general: Shorter templates may be favored by PCR, equally so in patients and controls.

Sorting based on CD45RO/CCR7/CD25/CD127/CD95/CD27 separated CD4+ naive, central memory, regulatory and stem cell-like memory cells. What was sequenced was central memory CD4+ T cells from blood. This sequence joins TRBV7-9 and TRBJ1-5; 8 positions match TRBD1. This TCR came from a young man in good health. CDR3 in DNA: TGTGCCAGCAGCACAGGACAGGGATCGGGCAATCAGCCCCAGCATTTT. Its protein is CASSTGQGSGNQPQHF.